The 21 T cell receptor beta chains below were found in one sample sequenced in a study of blood T cell repertoires in COVID-19. Profiled with immunoSEQ multiplex PCR; TCRdb holds only in-frame clones, not every one. The sample has roughly 230,000 clones; roughly 86% are singletons. Source material: peripheral blood. These receptors all come from a middle-aged man with acute or convalescent COVID-19.

This clone was seen only a few times. V usage is TRBV30 and J usage is TRBJ1-1, with D possibly being TRBD1 (5 bases). V shed 3 bases and J shed 6 bases, with 20 bases lying between them. Germline V gene sequence: CDR1 GTSNPN, CDR2 SVGIG (reference sequence). The CDR3 covers 15 residues. This chain's CDR3 is CAWRVGRGFAPEAFF. The DNA for the CDR3 is TGTGCCTGGAGGGTGGGGCGGGGGTTTGCACCTGAAGCTTTCTTT.

This chain uses TRBV12-3 or TRBV12-4 with TRBJ2-2; possibly TRBD2 for D (5 bases). V was clipped by 3 bases and J by 3 bases, with 5 bases between them. CDR3 length: 13 amino acids. The chain's CDR3 is CASSFGDTGELFF. DNA of the CDR3: TGTGCCAGCAGTTTCGGGGACACCGGGGAGCTGTTTTTT.

The rearrangement joins TRBV3-1 (or the pseudogene TRBV3-2) to TRBJ1-5, with D maybe TRBD1 (5 bases). The CDR3 consists of 14 residues. V lost 2 bases to trimming and J lost 2 bases, with 7 bases between them. Germline V gene data show CDR1 as LGHDT and CDR2 as YNNKEL (reference sequence). Here the CDR3 DNA reads TGTGCCAGCAGCCAAAGGGGCGGCAATCAGCCCCAGCATTTT. Translated, it gives CASSQRGGNQPQHF.

The chain employs TRBV15 and TRBJ2-5; 7 nucleotides align to TRBD2. The V segment lost 5 bases and the J segment 5 bases; nucleotides outside the gene matches: 5. The CDR3 is 13 amino acids. The V gene's germline CDR1 is LNHNV and CDR2 YYDKDF (reference sequence). The CDR3 loop is CATSSRGVETQYF. CDR3 nucleotide sequence: TGTGCCACCAGCTCCCGGGGGGTGGAGACCCAGTACTTC.

This sequence joins TRBV14 and TRBJ1-2; D gene unclear. Germline CDR1 SGHDN, CDR2 FVKESK. This CDR3 spans 17 amino acids. V was clipped by 0 bases and J by 0 bases, with 14 bases between them. The CDR3, as DNA: TGTGCCAGCAGCCAAGATGTCGGAACCCTAGCTAACTATGGCTACACCTTC. The encoded protein is CASSQDVGTLANYGYTF. The full variable domain, completed using reference TRBV14 and TRBJ1-2, is EAGVTQFPSHSVIEKGQTVTLRCDPISGHDNLYWYRRVMGKEIKFLLHFVKESKQDESGMPNNRFLAERTGGTYSTLKVQPAELEDSGVYFCASSQDVGTLANYGYTFGSGTRLTVV.

The genes are TRBV6-5 and TRBJ1-1, with a weak D call TRBD1 (6 bases). The CDR3 runs 15 residues. V was trimmed by 1 base and J by 6 bases, leaving 15 bases between them. The germline gives CDR1 MNHEY, CDR2 SVGAGI. CDR3 sequence reads: CASSYFGQSGAEAFF. CDR3 nucleotide sequence: TGTGCCAGCAGTTACTTCGGACAGTCTGGCGCTGAAGCTTTCTTT.

CDR3 sequence: CASSWEGWGTDTQYF. The DNA of the CDR3 is TGTGCCAGCAGTTGGGAGGGCTGGGGCACAGATACGCAGTATTTT. The chain is built from TRBV27 and TRBJ2-3; 7 bases align to TRBD2. The trim removed 4 bases at V and 1 base at J, leaving 5 bases unmatched. Germline V CDR1 and CDR2: MNHEY, SMNVEV (reference sequence). This CDR3 has 15 amino acids.

This sequence joins TRBV30 and TRBJ1-1; no clear D gene. The germline V and J ends were trimmed by 2 bases and 4 bases, with 11 bases remaining between them. This CDR3 has 13 residues. CDR1 GTSNPN and CDR2 SVGIG come from the germline V gene (reference sequence). The CDR3: CAWSSQTGTEAFF. As DNA, the CDR3 is TGTGCCTGGAGTTCGCAGACGGGCACTGAAGCTTTCTTT.

CDR3 region: CASSQDAGQDYGYTF. The DNA of the CDR3 is TGCGCCAGCAGCCAAGACGCAGGGCAGGACTATGGCTACACCTTC. The V and J genes are TRBV4-1 and TRBJ1-2, with D possibly being TRBD1 (5 bases). Germline CDR1 reads MGHRA; CDR2 reads YSYEKL. Between the trimmed V and J ends, which lost 0 bases and 3 bases, there was a span of 11 bases. This CDR3 comprises 15 residues.

V gene TRBV5-1 combines with J gene TRBJ2-2; TRBD1 matches 10 bases. Looked up from germline, CDR1 is SGHRS and CDR2 is YFSETQ. The CDR3 has 15 residues. The V gene end was trimmed by 3 bases and the J gene end by 7 bases; junction bases not matched to a gene: 6. CDR3 loop: CASSSTGGGSGELFF. The CDR3 DNA reads TGCGCCAGCAGCTCGACAGGGGGCGGGAGCGGGGAGCTGTTTTTT.

V usage is TRBV6-2 or TRBV6-3 and J usage is TRBJ2-1; 9 bases are a match to TRBD2. CDR3 length equals 14 residues. The germline V gene has CDR1 MNHEY and CDR2 SVGEGT. V was pared by 4 bases and J by 6 bases, with 4 bases of the junction left unmatched. The CDR3 spells CASSSGLASNEQFF. The CDR3 DNA sequence: TGTGCCAGCAGTTCCGGACTAGCGAGCAATGAGCAGTTCTTC.

The V and J genes are TRBV2 and TRBJ1-2; D is uncertain. Germline CDR1 and CDR2: SNHLY and FYNNEI. The CDR3 has 13 amino acids. V lost 6 bases and J 10 bases, leaving 18 bases between the germline ends. This CDR3 is CASSPGDNSLYTF. The CDR3 bases are TGTGCCAGCAGCCCCGGGGATAACAGTCTCTACACCTTC.

The chain employs TRBV28 and TRBJ2-7, with D maybe TRBD1 (6 bases). V gave up 7 bases and J gave up 3 bases, with 16 bases separating them. Per germline, CDR1 MDHEN and CDR2 SYDVKM. CDR3 size: 14 residues. CDR3 sequence: CASTDSYRDYEQYF. The CDR3 coding sequence is TGTGCCAGCACCGATTCCTACAGGGACTACGAGCAGTACTTC.

V gene TRBV7-3 combines with J gene TRBJ2-3, with D possibly TRBD1 on 6 matching bases. Germline-derived CDR1 and CDR2 are SGHTA and FQGTGA. With 4 bases removed from V and 4 bases from J, the gap between germline ends came to 12 bases. The CDR3 is made up of 14 amino acids. The CDR3 sequence: CASSSVGGSDTQYF. DNA of the CDR3: TGTGCCAGCAGCTCTGTAGGGGGATCAGATACGCAGTATTTT.

The chain recombines TRBV15 with TRBJ1-1, with 9 bases identical to TRBD1. V was pared by 5 bases and J by 4 bases, with 5 bases of the junction left unmatched. Germline lookup yields CDR1 LNHNV and CDR2 YYDKDF (reference sequence). The length of the CDR3 is 14 residues. CDR3 protein: CATSGNRGLTEAFF. CDR3 nucleotides: TGTGCCACCAGCGGAAACAGGGGGCTCACTGAAGCTTTCTTT.

The V and J genes are TRBV10-1 and TRBJ2-1, with 11 bases aligning to TRBD2. Germline V lookup: CDR1 WNHNN, CDR2 SYGVQD (reference sequence). V lost 2 bases and J lost 2; bases outside the gene matches: 2. This CDR3 comprises 16 residues. The CDR3 protein is CASSEKLAGAYNEQFF. Here the CDR3 DNA reads TGCGCCAGCAGTGAGAAACTAGCGGGGGCCTACAATGAGCAGTTCTTC.

The chain links TRBV24-1 to TRBJ1-5; 8 bases are shared with TRBD1. The CDR3 runs 15 residues. Trimming removed 9 bases from V and 6 bases from J; junction bases left unmatched: 12. Germline-derived CDR1 and CDR2 are KGHDR and SFDVKD. As DNA, the CDR3 is TGTGCCACCTCTGAAGGGGGACAGGTTGGTCAGCCCCAGCATTTT. Residues: CATSEGGQVGQPQHF.

V usage is TRBV19 and J usage is TRBJ2-7; 8 positions agree with TRBD1. The CDR3 runs to 15 residues. Looked up from germline, CDR1 is LNHDA and CDR2 is SQIVND (reference sequence). The V gene end was trimmed by 0 bases and the J gene end by 3 bases; junction bases not matched to a gene: 4. For the CDR3, the DNA is TGTGCCAGTAGTATAGAGGACAGGGCCCACTACGAGCAGTACTTC. The encoded protein is CASSIEDRAHYEQYF.

This rearrangement joins TRBV5-1 to TRBJ2-7, with TRBD1 matching 9 bases. In germline, CDR1 is SGHRS, CDR2 YFSETQ. After removal of 0 bases from V and 3 bases from J, the junction contained 7 bases not matched to a gene. This CDR3 has 16 residues. CDR3 bases: TGCGCCAGCAGCTTGGGCCCGGGACAGGGATTCTACGAGCAGTACTTC. Translation gives CASSLGPGQGFYEQYF.

There are a few counts of this clone. The chain joins TRBV4-1 to TRBJ1-2, with D unresolved. V was shortened by 0 bases and J by 4 bases, with 15 bases between the two germline ends. The V gene's germline CDR1 is MGHRA and CDR2 YSYEKL. The CDR3 spans 16 residues. The CDR3 region has the DNA TGCGCCAGCAGCCAAGAGGCGGGAACAAACCTCTATGGCTACACCTTC. Amino acid sequence: CASSQEAGTNLYGYTF.

The rearrangement links TRBV7-9 to TRBJ2-7, with 10 bases fitting TRBD1. Germline assignment: CDR1 SEHNR and CDR2 FQNEAQ (reference sequence). CDR3 length: 16 amino acids. The J segment lost 4 bases and the V segment lost 4 bases, leaving 10 bases of the junction unmatched. This CDR3 is CASSSGGTGVFYEQYF. The CDR3 DNA follows: TGTGCCAGCAGCTCAGGGGGGACAGGGGTTTTTTACGAGCAGTACTTC. Together with reference TRBV7-9 and TRBJ2-7, the CDR3 gives the full variable domain: DTGVSQNPRHKITKRGQNVTFRCDPISEHNRLYWYRQTLGQGPEFLTYFQNEAQLEKSRLLSDRFSAERPKGSFSTLEIQRTEQGDSAMYLCASSSGGTGVFYEQYFGPGTRLTVT.